The clone carrying this T cell receptor (beta chain) was picked up many times. Its antigen is not known. Time point here: persistent/refractory GD, antithyroid drugs over 5 years with positive TRAb. Generation of the TCR library employed RNA extracted from PBMCs. The peripheral blood volume drawn was approximately 9 milliliters, and it was collected into EDTA tubes. According to the study, TCR beta libraries were built with iRepertoire HTBI primers and CDR3-region Arm-PCR. TCRdb reanalysed the multiplex PCR reads using MiXCR and keeps one entry per CDR3 protein. Seen here are a few hundred thousand distinct CDR3 sequences, around 24% observed once, and the top ten hold about a quarter. This specimen comes from a study of regulatory T cells in long-lasting Graves disease. V dropped 4 bases and J dropped 6 bases, with 14 bases sitting between them. The CDR3 is 14 residues long. CDR1 and CDR2 from the germline V gene are KGHDR and SFDVKD.

General study points: Preferential use of TRBV28, TRBJ1-2 and TRBJ2-5 was seen in persistent disease. Thyroid tissue was not studied; only peripheral blood was. Whereas new patients shared about a thousand public clonotypes, persistent patients shared more, at under 3,500.

The rearrangement uses TRBV24-1 and TRBJ1-1; perhaps TRBD1 as D (5 bases). The receptor comes from a female donor with Graves disease. The sequenced sample was peripheral blood mononuclear cells (PBMCs), obtained when the disease was refractory, from a patient treated with antithyroid drugs. The CDR3 sequence is CATSDPRDSSEAFF. CDR3 sequence (DNA): TGTGCCACCAGTGACCCGAGAGACAGCTCTGAAGCTTTCTTT.